This T cell receptor beta chain was profiled in a study of beta chain features in type 1 diabetes. The study, taken as a whole, reports: Shortening of TCRB CDR3s, moderate but significant, appeared in all four CD4+ subsets of Type 1 diabetes patients.

As every portion of the isolated RNA was reverse transcribed, the sequencing read expressed TCRB transcripts. TCRdb's copy holds only in-frame clones and misses some; the assay was immunoSEQ multiplex PCR. The table shows 600,000 to 700,000 clones, with approximately 13% occurring only once. There was one heparinised blood draw per donor, averaging roughly 110 mL. CDR3 length: 12 residues. The ends were cut back, 4 bases at V and 7 bases at J, with 10 bases in the middle. Germline V gives CDR1 SGHDT, CDR2 YYEEEE. This clone was observed a handful of times. The antigen remains undetermined. The sequenced sample consisted of naive CD4+ T cells from blood. The chain is built from TRBV5-6 and TRBJ2-3; the D gene is possibly TRBD2 (5 bases). The sequence was collected from a man aged 25-45 years with type 1 diabetes. The CDR3 here is CASSPRGYTQYF. The CDR3 DNA is TGTGCCAGCAGCCCGAGAGGGTATACGCAGTATTTT.